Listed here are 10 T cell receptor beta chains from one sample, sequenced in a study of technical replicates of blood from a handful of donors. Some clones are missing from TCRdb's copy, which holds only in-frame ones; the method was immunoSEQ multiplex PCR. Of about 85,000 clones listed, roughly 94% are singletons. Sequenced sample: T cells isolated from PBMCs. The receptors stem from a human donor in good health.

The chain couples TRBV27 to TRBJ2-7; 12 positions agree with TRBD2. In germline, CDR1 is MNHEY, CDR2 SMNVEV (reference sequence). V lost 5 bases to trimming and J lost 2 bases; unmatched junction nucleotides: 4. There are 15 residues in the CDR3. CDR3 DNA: TGTGCCAGCAGTCCTAGCGGGAGGGGGGCCTACGAGCAGTACTTC. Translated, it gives CASSPSGRGAYEQYF.

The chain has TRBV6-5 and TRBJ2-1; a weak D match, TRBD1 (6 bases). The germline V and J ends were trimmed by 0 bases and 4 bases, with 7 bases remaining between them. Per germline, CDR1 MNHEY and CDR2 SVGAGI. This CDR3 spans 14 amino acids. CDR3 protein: CASSYSGQYNEQFF. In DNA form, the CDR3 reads TGTGCCAGCAGTTACTCGGGACAATACAATGAGCAGTTCTTC.

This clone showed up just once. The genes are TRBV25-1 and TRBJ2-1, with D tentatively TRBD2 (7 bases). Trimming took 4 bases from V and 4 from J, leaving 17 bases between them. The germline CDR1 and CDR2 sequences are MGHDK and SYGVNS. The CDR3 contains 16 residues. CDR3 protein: CASSALGRGPYNEQFF. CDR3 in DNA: TGTGCCAGCAGTGCCCTTGGGCGGGGGCCTTACAATGAGCAGTTCTTC.

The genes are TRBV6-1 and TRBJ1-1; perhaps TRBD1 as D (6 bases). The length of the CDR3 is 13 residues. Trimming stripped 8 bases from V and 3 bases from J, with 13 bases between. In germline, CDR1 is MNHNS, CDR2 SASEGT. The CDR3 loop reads CASRPQGDTEAFF. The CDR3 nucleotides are TGTGCCAGCCGACCACAGGGAGACACTGAAGCTTTCTTT.

DNA for the CDR3: TGTGCCAGCAGTTTTGATGGGCGGGAGTTCGACGAGCAGTACTTC. Amino acid sequence: CASSFDGREFDEQYF. The chain has TRBV27 and TRBJ2-7; TRBD2 matches at 7 bases. Germline values: CDR1 MNHEY, CDR2 SMNVEV (reference sequence). V was clipped by 3 bases and J by 5 bases; unmatched bases: 10. The CDR3 runs 15 residues.

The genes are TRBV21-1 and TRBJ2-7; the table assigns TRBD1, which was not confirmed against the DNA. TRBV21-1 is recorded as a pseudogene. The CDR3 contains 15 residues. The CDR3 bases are TGTGCCAGCAGCAACGCGACAGGGTGGGAGTTCGAGCAGTACTTC. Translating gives CASSNATGWEFEQYF.

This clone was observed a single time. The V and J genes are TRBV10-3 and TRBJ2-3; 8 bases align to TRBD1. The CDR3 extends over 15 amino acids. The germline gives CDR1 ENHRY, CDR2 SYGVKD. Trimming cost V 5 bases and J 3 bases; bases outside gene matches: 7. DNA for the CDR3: TGTGCCATCAGTCTGGACAGGGATGAAACAGATACGCAGTATTTT. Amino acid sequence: CAISLDRDETDTQYF.

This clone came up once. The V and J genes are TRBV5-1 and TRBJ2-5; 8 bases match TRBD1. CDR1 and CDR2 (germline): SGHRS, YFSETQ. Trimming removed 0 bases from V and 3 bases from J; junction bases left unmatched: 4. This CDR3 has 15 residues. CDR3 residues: CASSLAGTGEETQYF. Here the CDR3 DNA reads TGCGCCAGCAGCTTGGCCGGGACAGGAGAAGAGACCCAGTACTTC. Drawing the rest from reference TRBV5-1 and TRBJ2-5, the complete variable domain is KAGVTQTPRYLIKTRGQQVTLSCSPISGHRSVSWYQQTPGQGLQFLFEYFSETQRNKGNFPGRFSGRQFSNSRSEMNVSTLELGDSALYLCASSLAGTGEETQYFGPGTRLLVL.

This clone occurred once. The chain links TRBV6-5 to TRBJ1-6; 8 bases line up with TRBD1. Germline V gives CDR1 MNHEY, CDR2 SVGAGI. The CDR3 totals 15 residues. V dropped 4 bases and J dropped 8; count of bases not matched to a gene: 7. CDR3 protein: CASSLSGGWDSPLHF. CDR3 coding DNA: TGTGCCAGCAGTTTATCAGGGGGCTGGGATTCACCCCTCCACTTT.

The CDR3: CASSFGRADSPLHF. The DNA for the CDR3 is TGTGCCAGCAGCTTTGGCAGGGCAGATTCACCCCTCCACTTT. The chain employs TRBV7-8 and TRBJ1-6; tentative D call: TRBD1 (5 bases). The CDR3 is made up of 14 amino acids. Germline V gene data show CDR1 as SGHVS and CDR2 as FQNEAQ. The germline V and J ends were trimmed by 3 bases and 8 bases, with 11 bases remaining between them.